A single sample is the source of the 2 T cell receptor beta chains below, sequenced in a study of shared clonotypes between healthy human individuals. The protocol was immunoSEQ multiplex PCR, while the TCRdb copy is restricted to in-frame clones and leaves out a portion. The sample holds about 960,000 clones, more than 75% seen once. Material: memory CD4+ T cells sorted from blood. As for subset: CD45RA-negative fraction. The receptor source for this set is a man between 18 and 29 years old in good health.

The CDR3 region is CAWSEQVLYEQYF. In DNA, the CDR3 is TGTGCCTGGAGTGAACAGGTACTGTACGAGCAGTACTTC. This chain joins TRBV30 and TRBJ2-7, with a possible D match to TRBD1 (5 bases). V lost 1 base and J lost 4, with 11 bases in between. The CDR3 sequence is 13 residues long. Germline values: CDR1 GTSNPN, CDR2 SVGIG (reference sequence).

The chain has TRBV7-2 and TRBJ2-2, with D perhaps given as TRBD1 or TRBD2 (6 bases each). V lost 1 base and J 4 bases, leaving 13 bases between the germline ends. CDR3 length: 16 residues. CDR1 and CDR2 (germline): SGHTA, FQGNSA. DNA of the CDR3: TGTGCCAGCAGCTTAGTCCCGGGGGCGGGCACCGGGGAGCTGTTTTTT. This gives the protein CASSLVPGAGTGELFF.